Sequencing of this T cell receptor beta chain was carried out in a study of shared clonotypes between healthy human individuals. On the study more broadly: Three plates each covered CD4 naive and memory; CD8 naive two, CD8 memory one.

Only CD45RO-negative cells positively selected for CCR7 counted as naive CD8 cells, so terminally differentiated effector memory CD45RA+ cells were excluded. Data came from immunoSEQ multiplex PCR; TCRdb stores just in-frame clones and leaves some out. This sample carries around 2.1 million clones, approximately 94% of them seen once, and the ten largest clones take 1.5% to 2%. The germline V gene encodes CDR1 MNHEY and CDR2 SMNVEV (reference sequence). Trimming shortened V by 0 bases and J by 2 bases, and 10 bases separated the two germline ends. CDR3 size: 15 residues. A remark on this clone: Its antigen is undetermined.

The study, taken as a whole, reports: The authors expected sequencing depth to affect clonotype sharing among donors. Naive CD4 clonotype sharing across a few donors was about 5%. When compared with the clonotypes that were shared by all four sorted-subset donors, the non-shared clonotypes turned out to have lower generation probabilities.

Sequencing used naive CD8+ T cells from PBMCs. The chain uses TRBV27 and TRBJ2-5, with D maybe TRBD2 (6 bases). The TCR was taken from a man aged 18 to 35 in good health. Some clones in this sample may be carry-over from other donors' samples. The CDR3 DNA is TGTGCCAGCAGTTTATCGCGTAGCGGACAAGAGACCCAGTACTTC. As protein: CASSLSRSGQETQYF.